The clone carrying this TCR beta chain was recorded at least ten times. Its antigen is unknown. Each CDR3 protein is one row after TCRdb ran MiXCR on the 5' RACE reads. The sample has more than 15,000 distinct CDR3 sequences; roughly 6% are singletons. This sample is part of a study of spatial heterogeneity in lung cancer. Study-level information: Matched bulk RNA-seq yielded a T cell module score, and TCR transcript counts in tumor regions correlated strongly with that score.

V was cut by 3 bases and J by 2 bases, with 10 bases left in between. Per germline, CDR1 DFQATT and CDR2 SNEGSKA (reference sequence). This CDR3 is 13 amino acids long. The time point is: sample taken at primary tumor resection. The study's findings and limits: It was found that expanded intratumoral alpha and beta TCR counts tracked tumor mutation counts.

Here the sequenced sample was lung tumor tissue, taken at surgery. The gene calls are TRBV20-1 and TRBJ1-2; D is unresolved. This clonotype originated in a male donor with early-stage non-small cell lung cancer. CDR3 sequence (DNA): TGCAGTGCTAGGAGTCGGCCCAACTATGGCTACACCTTC. Its protein is CSARSRPNYGYTF.